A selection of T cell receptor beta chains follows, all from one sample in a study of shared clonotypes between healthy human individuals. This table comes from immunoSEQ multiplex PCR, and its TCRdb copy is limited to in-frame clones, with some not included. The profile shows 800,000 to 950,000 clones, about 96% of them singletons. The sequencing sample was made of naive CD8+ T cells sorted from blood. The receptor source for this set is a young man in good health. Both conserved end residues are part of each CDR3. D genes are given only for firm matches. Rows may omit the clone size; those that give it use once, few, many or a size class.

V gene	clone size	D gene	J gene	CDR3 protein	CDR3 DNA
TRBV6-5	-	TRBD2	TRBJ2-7	CATGTSGTYEQYF	TGTGCCACCGGGACTAGCGGGACCTACGAGCAGTACTTC
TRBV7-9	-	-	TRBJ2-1	CASSGVAGLYNEQFF	TGTGCCAGCAGCGGGGTGGCGGGCTTATACAATGAGCAGTTCTTC
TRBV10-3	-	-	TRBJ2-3	CAISEPTGGGGTDTQYF	TGTGCCATCAGTGAGCCCACGGGTGGGGGAGGCACAGATACGCAGTATTTT
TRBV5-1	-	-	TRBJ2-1	CASSGGRSSYNEQFF	TGCGCCAGCAGCGGGGGACGTAGCTCCTACAATGAGCAGTTCTTC
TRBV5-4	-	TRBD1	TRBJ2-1	CASSSAQGAYSYNEQFF	TGTGCCAGCAGCTCTGCACAGGGGGCCTACTCCTACAATGAGCAGTTCTTC
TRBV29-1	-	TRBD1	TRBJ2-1	CSVGTGPYNEQFF	TGCAGCGTTGGGACAGGACCCTACAATGAGCAGTTCTTC
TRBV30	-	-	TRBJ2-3	CAWSAGDTQYF	TGTGCCTGGAGTGCAGGAGATACGCAGTATTTT
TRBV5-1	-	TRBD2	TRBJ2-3	CASSLSGGRTDTQYF	TGCGCCAGCAGCTTGTCGGGAGGTCGCACAGATACGCAGTATTTT
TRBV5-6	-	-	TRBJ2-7	CASSPTVRDHEQYF	TGTGCCAGCAGCCCGACGGTCCGGGACCACGAGCAGTACTTC
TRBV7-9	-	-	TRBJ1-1	CVIDTANTEAFF	TGTGTAATCGACACAGCGAACACTGAAGCTTTCTTT
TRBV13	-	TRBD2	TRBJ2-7	CASSLELAGTSEQYF	TGTGCCAGCAGCTTAGAACTAGCGGGTACGAGTGAGCAGTACTTC
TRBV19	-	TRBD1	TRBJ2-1	CASSIGGQGAYNEQFF	TGTGCCAGTAGTATAGGGGGACAGGGGGCTTACAATGAGCAGTTCTTC
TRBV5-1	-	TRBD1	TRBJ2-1	CASSSDRVGDEQFF	TGCGCCAGCAGCTCCGACAGGGTGGGGGATGAGCAGTTCTTC
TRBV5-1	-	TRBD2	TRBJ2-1	CASSFGREFLDEQFF	TGCGCCAGCAGCTTCGGGCGGGAGTTTTTAGATGAGCAGTTCTTC
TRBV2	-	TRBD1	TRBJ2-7	CASSGGQGSLDEQYF	TGTGCCAGCAGTGGGGGACAGGGGAGTTTAGACGAGCAGTACTTC
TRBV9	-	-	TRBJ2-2	CATQGSYTGELFF	TGTGCCACTCAGGGGTCTTACACCGGGGAGCTGTTTTTT
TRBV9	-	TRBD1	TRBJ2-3	CASSVEAGQGTDTQYF	TGTGCCAGCAGCGTAGAGGCGGGACAGGGGACAGATACGCAGTATTTT
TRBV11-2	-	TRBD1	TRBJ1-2	CASSTGTGGYTF	TGTGCCAGCAGCACCGGGACAGGGGGCTACACCTTC
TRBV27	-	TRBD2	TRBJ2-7	CASSLVPIAGVGEQYF	TGTGCCAGCAGTTTAGTCCCTATAGCGGGAGTGGGCGAGCAGTACTTC
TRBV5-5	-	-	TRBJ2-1	CASSSSTRLNEQFF	TGTGCCAGCAGCTCTTCGACGAGGCTCAATGAGCAGTTCTTC
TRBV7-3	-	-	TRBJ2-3	CASSSLFRDPPTDTQYF	TGTGCCAGCAGCTCTCTCTTCCGGGACCCACCCACAGATACGCAGTATTTT
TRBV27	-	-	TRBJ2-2	CASRPLGTGELFF	TGTGCCAGCAGACCCCTAGGTACCGGGGAGCTGTTTTTT
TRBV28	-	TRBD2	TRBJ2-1	CASSLGLAGDNEQFF	TGTGCCAGCAGCCTCGGACTAGCGGGAGACAATGAGCAGTTCTTC
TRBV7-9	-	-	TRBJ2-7	CASSSDVVAYEQYF	TGTGCCAGCAGCTCCGATGTCGTGGCCTACGAGCAGTACTTC
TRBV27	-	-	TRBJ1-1	CASKTNTEAFF	TGTGCCAGCAAGACGAACACTGAAGCTTTCTTT
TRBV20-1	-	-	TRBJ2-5	CRDWGCETQYF	TGCAGGGACTGGGGTTGCGAGACCCAGTACTTC
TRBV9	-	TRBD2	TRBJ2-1	CASSVGTSGKYNEQFF	TGTGCCAGCAGCGTAGGGACTAGCGGGAAATACAATGAGCAGTTCTTC
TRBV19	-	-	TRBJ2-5	CASSPQGGQETQYF	TGTGCCAGTAGTCCGCAGGGCGGCCAAGAGACCCAGTACTTC
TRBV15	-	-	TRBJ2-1	CATSREGRPSYNEQFF	TGTGCCACCAGCAGAGAGGGACGGCCGTCCTACAATGAGCAGTTCTTC
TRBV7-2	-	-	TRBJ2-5	CASSLESRRQETQYF	TGTGCCAGCAGCTTAGAGAGTAGAAGGCAAGAGACCCAGTACTTC
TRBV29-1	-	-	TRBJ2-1	CSGARGTVSYNEQFF	TGCAGCGGGGCCAGAGGGACGGTATCCTACAATGAGCAGTTCTTC
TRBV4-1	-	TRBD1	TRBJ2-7	CASSQTKGTGTYEQYF	TGCGCCAGCAGCCAAACCAAGGGGACAGGGACCTACGAGCAGTACTTC
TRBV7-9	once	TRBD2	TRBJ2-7	CASSPRAGEFGEQYF	TGTGCCAGCAGCCCAAGAGCGGGAGAGTTTGGCGAGCAGTACTTC
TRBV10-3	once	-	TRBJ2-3	CAISAAAGTADTQYF	TGTGCCATCAGTGCCGCGGCAGGGACCGCAGATACGCAGTATTTT
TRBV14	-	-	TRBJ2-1	CASSRIGPPLYNEQFF	TGTGCCAGCAGCCGAATTGGACCCCCCCTCTACAATGAGCAGTTCTTC
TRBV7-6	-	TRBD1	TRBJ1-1	CASIPTGYTEAFF	TGTGCCAGCATCCCGACAGGGTACACTGAAGCTTTCTTT
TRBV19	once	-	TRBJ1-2	CASSIVVREAGYTF	TGTGCCAGTAGTATTGTCGTCAGGGAGGCGGGCTACACCTTC
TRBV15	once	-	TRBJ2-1	CATSRRKDFNEQFF	TGTGCCACCAGCAGGCGGAAGGATTTCAATGAGCAGTTCTTC
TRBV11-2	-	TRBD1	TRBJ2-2	CAMGQGAGELFF	TGTGCCATGGGACAGGGGGCCGGGGAGCTGTTTTTT